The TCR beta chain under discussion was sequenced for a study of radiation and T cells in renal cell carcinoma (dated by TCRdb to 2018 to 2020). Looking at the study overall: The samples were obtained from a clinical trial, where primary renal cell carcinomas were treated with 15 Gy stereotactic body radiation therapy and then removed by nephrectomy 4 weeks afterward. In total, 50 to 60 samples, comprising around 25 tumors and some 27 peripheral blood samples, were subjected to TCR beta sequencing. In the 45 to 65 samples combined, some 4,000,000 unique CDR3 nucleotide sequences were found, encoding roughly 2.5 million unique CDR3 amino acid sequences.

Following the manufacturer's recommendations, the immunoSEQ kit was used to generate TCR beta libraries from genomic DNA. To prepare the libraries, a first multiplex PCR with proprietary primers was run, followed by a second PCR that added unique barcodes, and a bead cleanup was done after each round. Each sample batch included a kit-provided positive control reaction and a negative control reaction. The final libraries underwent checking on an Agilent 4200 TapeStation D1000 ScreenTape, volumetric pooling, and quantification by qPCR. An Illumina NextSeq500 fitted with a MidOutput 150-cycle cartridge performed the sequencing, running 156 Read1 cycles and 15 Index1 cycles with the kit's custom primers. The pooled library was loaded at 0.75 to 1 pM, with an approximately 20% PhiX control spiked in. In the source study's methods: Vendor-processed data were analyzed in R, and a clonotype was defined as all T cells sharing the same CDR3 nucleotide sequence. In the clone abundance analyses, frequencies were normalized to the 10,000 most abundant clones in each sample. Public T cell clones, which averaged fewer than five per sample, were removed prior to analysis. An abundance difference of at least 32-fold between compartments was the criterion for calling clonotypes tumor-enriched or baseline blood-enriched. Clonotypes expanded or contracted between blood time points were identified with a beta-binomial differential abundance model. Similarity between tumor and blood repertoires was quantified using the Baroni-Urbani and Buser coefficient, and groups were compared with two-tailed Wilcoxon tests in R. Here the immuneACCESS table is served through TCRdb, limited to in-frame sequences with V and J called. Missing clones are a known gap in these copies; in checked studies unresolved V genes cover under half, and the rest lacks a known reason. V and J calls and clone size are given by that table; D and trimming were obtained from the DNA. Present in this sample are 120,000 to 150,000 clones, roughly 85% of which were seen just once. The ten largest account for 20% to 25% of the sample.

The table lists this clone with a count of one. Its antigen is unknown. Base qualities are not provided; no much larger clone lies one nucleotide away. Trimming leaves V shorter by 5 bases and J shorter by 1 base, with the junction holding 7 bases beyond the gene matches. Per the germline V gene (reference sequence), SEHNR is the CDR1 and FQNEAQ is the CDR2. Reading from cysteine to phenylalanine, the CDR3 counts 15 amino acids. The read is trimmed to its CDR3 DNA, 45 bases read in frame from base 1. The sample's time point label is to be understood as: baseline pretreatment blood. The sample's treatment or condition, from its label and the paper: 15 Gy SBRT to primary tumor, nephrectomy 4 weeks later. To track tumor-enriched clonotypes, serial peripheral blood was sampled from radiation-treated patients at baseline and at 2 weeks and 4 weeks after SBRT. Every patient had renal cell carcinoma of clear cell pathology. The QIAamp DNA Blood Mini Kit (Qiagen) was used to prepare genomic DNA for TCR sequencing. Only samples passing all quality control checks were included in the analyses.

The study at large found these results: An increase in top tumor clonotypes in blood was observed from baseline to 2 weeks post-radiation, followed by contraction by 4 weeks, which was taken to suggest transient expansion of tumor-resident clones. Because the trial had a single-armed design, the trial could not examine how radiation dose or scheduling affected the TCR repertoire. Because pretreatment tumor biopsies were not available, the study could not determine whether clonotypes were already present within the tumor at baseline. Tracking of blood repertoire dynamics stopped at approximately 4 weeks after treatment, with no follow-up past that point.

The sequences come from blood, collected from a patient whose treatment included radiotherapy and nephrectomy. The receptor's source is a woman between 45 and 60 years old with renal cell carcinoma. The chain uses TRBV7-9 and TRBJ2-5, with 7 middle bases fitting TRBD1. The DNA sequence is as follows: TGTGCCAGCAGCCGCAGTTGGACAGGCCAAGAGACCCAGTACTTC. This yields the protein CASSRSWTGQETQYF.